This entry is about one T cell receptor (beta chain). Corrective cardiac surgery supplied the resected thymus tissue. Here immunoSEQ multiplex PCR was the method, and the copy in TCRdb shows in-frame clones only, minus some. Counted here are under 150,000 clones, around 94% occurring once; the ten biggest clones make up 0.02% to 0.03%. V shed 3 bases and J 7 bases; nucleotides not matched to a gene: 6. The CDR3 runs 14 residues. The V gene's germline CDR1 is MDHEN and CDR2 SYDVKM. This entry belongs to a study of human thymus T cells. Material for sequencing was thymus tissue. The source is a boy under two years old with a congenital heart defect but otherwise immunologically healthy. The V gene is TRBV28, the J gene TRBJ2-5, with 9 bases aligning to TRBD1. The CDR3, as DNA: TGTGCCAGCAGTTTCGGACAGGGGATGACGACCCAGTACTTC. It encodes CASSFGQGMTTQYF.